The clone carrying this T cell receptor beta chain was seen once. Its specificity is not known. The method was immunoSEQ multiplex PCR; TCRdb's version includes in-frame clones alone and lacks a portion of them. The profile covers over 30,000 clones, with 65% to 75% appearing a single time and approximately 6.5% taken by the ten largest. This record belongs to a study of immune evolution from preneoplasia to lung adenocarcinoma. Overall study: HLA loss of heterozygosity: under 7.5% AIS, more than 14% MIA, about 32% ADC, none AAH. Study-level points and caveats: From normal lung to invasive adenocarcinoma, top clone frequencies appeared to decrease. Clonality was highest in normal lung, lower in later-stage lesions apparently.

Germline V gene data show CDR1 as SQVTM and CDR2 as ANQGSEA. V lost 4 bases, J lost 0 bases, and 13 bases lay in between. CDR3 size: 14 residues. The chain links TRBV29-1 to TRBJ2-7; D is unresolved. Sequencing used FFPE invasive lung adenocarcinoma tissue. The clonotype comes from a person in their 60s with lung adenocarcinoma. CDR3: CSVAPRISSYEQYF. The DNA for the CDR3 is TGCAGCGTTGCCCCTCGTATCAGCTCCTACGAGCAGTACTTC.